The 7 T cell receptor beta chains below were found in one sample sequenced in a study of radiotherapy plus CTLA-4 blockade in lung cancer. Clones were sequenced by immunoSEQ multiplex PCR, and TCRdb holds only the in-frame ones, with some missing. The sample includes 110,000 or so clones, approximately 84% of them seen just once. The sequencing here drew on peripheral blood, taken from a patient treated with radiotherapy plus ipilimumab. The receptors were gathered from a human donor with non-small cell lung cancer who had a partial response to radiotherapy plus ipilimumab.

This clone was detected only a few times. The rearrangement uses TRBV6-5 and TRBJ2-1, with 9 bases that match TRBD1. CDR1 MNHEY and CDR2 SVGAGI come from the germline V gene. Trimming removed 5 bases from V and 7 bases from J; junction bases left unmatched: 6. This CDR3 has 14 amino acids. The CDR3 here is CASSHGQGQNEQFF. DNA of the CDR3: TGTGCCAGCAGTCACGGACAGGGGCAAAATGAGCAGTTCTTC.

DNA for the CDR3: TGTGCCAGCAGTCTATATAATACAGGTAACGAGCAGTACTTC. Protein product: CASSLYNTGNEQYF. The chain recombines TRBV28 with TRBJ2-7; D might be TRBD1 (5 bases). Germline loops: CDR1 MDHEN, CDR2 SYDVKM. Between the trimmed V and J ends, which lost 5 bases and 5 bases, there was a span of 16 bases. The CDR3 contains 14 residues.

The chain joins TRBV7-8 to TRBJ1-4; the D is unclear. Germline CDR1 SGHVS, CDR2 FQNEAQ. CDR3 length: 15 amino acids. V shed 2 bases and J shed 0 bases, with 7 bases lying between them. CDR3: CASSLMGATNEKLFF. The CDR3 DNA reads TGTGCCAGCAGCTTAATGGGAGCAACTAATGAAAAACTGTTTTTT.

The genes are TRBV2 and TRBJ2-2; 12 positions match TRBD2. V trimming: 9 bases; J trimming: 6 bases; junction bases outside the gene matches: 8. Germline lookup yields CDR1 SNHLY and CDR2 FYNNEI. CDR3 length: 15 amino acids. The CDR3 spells CASMLAGGPAGELFF. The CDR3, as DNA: TGTGCCAGTATGCTAGCGGGAGGGCCGGCCGGGGAGCTGTTTTTT.

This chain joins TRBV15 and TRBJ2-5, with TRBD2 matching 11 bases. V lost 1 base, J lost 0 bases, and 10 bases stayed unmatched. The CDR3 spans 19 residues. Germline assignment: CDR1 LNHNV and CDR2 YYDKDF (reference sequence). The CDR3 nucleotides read TGTGCCACCAGCAGAGTTGGTAGCGGGAGGGACGCGTACCAAGAGACCCAGTACTTC. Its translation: CATSRVGSGRDAYQETQYF.

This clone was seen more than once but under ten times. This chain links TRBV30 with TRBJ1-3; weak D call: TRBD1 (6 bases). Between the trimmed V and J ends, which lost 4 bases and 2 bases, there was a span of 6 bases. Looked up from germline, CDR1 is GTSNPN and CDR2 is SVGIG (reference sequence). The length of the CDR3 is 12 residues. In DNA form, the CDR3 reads TGTGCCTGGAAGGGGGCTGGAAACACCATATATTTT. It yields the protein CAWKGAGNTIYF.

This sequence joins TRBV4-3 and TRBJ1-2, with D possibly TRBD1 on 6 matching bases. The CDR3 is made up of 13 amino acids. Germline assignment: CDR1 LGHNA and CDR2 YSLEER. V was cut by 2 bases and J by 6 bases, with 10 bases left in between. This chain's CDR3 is CASSQLNRDGYTF. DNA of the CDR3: TGCGCCAGCAGCCAACTTAACAGGGATGGCTACACCTTC.